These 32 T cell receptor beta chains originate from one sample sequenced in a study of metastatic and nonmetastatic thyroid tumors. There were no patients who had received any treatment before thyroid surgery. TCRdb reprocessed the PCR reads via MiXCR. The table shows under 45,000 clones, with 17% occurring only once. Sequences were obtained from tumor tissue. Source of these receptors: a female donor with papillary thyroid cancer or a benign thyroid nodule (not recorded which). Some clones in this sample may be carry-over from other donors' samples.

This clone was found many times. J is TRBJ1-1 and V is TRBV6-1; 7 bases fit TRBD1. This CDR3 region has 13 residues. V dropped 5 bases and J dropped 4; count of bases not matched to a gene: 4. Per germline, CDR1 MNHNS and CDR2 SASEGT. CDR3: CASSLQGITEAFF. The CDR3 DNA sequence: TGTGCCAGCAGTTTACAGGGGATCACTGAAGCTTTCTTT.

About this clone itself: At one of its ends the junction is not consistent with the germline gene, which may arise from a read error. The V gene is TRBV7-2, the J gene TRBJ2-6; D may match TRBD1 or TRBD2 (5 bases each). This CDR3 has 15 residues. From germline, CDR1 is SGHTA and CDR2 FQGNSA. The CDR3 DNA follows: TGTGCCAGCAGCCCCGGGACCTCTTGGGCCAACGTCCTGACTTTC. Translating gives CASSPGTSWANVLTF.

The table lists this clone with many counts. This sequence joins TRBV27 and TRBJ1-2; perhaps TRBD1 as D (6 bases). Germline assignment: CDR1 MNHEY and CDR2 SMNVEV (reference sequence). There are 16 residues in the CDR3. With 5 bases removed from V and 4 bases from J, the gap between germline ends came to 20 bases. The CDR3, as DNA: TGTGCCAGCAGTCCTAACAGGGTATTTTTCTCCTATGGCTACACCTTC. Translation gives CASSPNRVFFSYGYTF.

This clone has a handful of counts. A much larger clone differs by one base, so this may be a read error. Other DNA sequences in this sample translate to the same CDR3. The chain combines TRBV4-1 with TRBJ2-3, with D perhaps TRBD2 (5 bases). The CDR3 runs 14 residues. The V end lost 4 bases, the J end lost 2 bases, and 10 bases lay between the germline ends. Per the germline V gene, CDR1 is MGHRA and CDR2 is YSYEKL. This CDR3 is CASSPSGTTDTQYF. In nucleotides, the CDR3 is TGCGCCAGCAGCCCCAGCGGTACCACAGATACGCAGTATTTT.

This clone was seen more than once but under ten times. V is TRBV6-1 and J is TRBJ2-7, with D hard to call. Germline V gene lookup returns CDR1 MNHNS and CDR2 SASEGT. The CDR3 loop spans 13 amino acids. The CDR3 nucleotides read TGTTCCCGCAGGCCACCTGGGGCCTACGAGCAGTACTTC. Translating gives CSRRPPGAYEQYF.

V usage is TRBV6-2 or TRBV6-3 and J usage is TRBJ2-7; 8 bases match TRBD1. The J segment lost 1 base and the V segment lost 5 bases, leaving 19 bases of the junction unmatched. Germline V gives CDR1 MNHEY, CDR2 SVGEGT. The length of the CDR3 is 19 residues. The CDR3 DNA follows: TGTGCCAGCAGTCCGATGAGACGCGGTGGGACAGGCCCTTCCTACGAGCAGTACTTC. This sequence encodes CASSPMRRGGTGPSYEQYF.

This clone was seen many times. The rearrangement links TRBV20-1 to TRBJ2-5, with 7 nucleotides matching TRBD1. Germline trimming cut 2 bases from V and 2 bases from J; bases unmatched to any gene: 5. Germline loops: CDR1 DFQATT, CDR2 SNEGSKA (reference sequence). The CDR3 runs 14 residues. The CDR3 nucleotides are TGCAGTGCTAGACCATCACAGGGGCAAGAGACCCAGTACTTC. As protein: CSARPSQGQETQYF.

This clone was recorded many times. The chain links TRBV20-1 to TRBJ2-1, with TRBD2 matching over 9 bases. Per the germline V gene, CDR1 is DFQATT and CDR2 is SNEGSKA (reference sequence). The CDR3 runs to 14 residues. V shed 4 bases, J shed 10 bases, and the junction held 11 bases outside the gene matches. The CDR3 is CSAISMTSGAEQFF. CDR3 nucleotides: TGCAGTGCTATCTCCATGACTAGCGGAGCCGAGCAGTTCTTC.

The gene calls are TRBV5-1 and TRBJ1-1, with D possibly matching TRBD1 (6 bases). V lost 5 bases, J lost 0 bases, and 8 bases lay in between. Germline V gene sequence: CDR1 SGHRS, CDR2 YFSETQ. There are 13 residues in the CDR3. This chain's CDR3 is CASSRGMNTEAFF. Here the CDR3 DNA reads TGCGCCAGCAGTAGGGGGATGAACACTGAAGCTTTCTTT.

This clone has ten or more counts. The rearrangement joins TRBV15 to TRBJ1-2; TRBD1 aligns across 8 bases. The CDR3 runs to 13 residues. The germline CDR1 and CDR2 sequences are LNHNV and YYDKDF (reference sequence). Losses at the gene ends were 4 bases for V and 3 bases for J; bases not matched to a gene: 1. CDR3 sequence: CATSKQGDYGYTF. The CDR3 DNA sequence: TGTGCCACCAGCAAACAGGGGGACTATGGCTACACCTTC.

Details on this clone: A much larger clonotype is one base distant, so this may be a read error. This CDR3 is CASQGDRSTGYTF. The CDR3 region has the DNA TGTGCCAGTCAGGGGGACAGGTCTACTGGCTACACCTTC. The chain carries TRBV2 and TRBJ1-2, with 8 bases matching TRBD1. This CDR3 comprises 13 residues. J was trimmed by 7 bases and V by 9 bases; bases with no gene match: 10. CDR1 and CDR2 from the germline V gene are SNHLY and FYNNEI. Supplemented by reference TRBV2 and TRBJ1-2, the full variable domain reads EPEVTQTPSHQVTQMGQEVILRCVPISNHLYFYWYRQILGQKVEFLVSFYNNEISEKSEIFDDQFSVERPDGSNFTLKIRSTKLEDSAMYFCASQGDRSTGYTFGSGTRLTVV.

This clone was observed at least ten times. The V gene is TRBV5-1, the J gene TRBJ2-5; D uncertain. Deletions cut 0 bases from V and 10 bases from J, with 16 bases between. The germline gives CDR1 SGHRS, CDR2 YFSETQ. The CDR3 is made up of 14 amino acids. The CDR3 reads CASSLVSIQEDQYF. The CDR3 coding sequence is TGCGCCAGCAGCTTGGTTTCGATTCAAGAGGACCAGTACTTC.

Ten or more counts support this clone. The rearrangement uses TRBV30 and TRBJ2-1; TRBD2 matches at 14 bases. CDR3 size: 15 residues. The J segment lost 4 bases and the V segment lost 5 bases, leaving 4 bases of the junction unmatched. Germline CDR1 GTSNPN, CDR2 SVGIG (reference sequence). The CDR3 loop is CAWGGTSGRYNEQFF. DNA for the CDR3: TGTGCCTGGGGCGGGACTAGCGGGAGATACAATGAGCAGTTCTTC.

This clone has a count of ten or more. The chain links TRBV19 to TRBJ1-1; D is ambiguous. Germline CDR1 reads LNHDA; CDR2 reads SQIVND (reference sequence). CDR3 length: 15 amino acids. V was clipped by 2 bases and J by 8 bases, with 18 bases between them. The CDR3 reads CASSIIGTGSYEAFF. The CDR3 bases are TGTGCCAGTAGTATAATTGGAACGGGATCTTACGAAGCTTTCTTT. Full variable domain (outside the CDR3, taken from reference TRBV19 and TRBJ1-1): DGGITQSPKYLFRKEGQNVTLSCEQNLNHDAMYWYRQDPGQGLRLIYYSQIVNDFQKGDIAEGYSVSREKKESFPLTVTSAQKNPTAFYLCASSIIGTGSYEAFFGQGTRLTVV.

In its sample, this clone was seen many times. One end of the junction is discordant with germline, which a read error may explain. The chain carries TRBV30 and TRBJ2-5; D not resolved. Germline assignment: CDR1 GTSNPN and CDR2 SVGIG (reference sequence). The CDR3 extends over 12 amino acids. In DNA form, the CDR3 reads TGTGCCTGGAGTGTACACCGGTCGCTCCGGGACTTC. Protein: CAWSVHRSLRDF.

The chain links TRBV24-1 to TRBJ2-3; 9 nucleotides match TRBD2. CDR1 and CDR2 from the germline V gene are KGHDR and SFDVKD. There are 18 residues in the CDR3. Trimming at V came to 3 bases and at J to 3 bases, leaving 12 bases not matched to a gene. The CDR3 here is CATSDPLRLAEGTDTQYF. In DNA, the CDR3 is TGTGCCACCAGTGATCCTCTTAGACTAGCGGAGGGAACAGATACGCAGTATTTT.

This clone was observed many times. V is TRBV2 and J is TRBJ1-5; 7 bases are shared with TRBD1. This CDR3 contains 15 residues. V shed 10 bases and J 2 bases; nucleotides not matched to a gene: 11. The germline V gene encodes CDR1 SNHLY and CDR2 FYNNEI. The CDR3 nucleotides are TGTGCCACCCGTCAGGGGGGGAGTGGCAATCAGCCCCAGCATTTT. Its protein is CATRQGGSGNQPQHF.

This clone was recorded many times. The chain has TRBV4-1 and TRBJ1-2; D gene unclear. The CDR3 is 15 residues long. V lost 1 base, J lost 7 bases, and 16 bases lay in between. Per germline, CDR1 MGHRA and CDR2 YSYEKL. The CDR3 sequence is CASSQADSAIGGYTF. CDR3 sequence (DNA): TGCGCCAGCAGCCAAGCGGACTCTGCTATAGGTGGCTACACCTTC.

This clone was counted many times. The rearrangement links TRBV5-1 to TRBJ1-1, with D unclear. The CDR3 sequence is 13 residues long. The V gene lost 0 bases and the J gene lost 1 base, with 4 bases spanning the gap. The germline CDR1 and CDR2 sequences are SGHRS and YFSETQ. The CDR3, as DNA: TGCGCCAGCAGCTTGGCGGAGAACACTGAAGCTTTCTTT. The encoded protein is CASSLAENTEAFF.

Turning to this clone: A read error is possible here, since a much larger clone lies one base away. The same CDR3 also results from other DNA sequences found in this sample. CDR3 DNA: TGTGCCAGCAGCTCGCCGGACAGGGGTAACACTGAAGCTTTCTTT. Protein: CASSSPDRGNTEAFF. J is TRBJ1-1 and V is TRBV5-6, with TRBD1 matching 9 bases. The CDR3 sequence is 15 residues long. Per the germline V gene, CDR1 is SGHDT and CDR2 is YYEEEE. The J segment lost 2 bases and the V segment lost 3 bases, leaving 5 bases of the junction unmatched.

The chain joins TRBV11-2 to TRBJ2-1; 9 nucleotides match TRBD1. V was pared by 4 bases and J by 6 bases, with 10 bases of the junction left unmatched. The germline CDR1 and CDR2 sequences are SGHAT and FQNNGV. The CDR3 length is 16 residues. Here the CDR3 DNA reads TGTGCCAGCAGCTCCCCGCGGGACAGGGTTCGCAATGAGCAGTTCTTC. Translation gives CASSSPRDRVRNEQFF.

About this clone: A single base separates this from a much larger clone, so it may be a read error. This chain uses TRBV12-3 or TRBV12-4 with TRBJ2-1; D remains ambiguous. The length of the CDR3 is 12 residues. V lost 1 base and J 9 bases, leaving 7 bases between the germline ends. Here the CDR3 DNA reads TGTGCCAGCAGTTTAGGGGTTAGTGAGCAGTTCTTC. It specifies CASSLGVSEQFF.

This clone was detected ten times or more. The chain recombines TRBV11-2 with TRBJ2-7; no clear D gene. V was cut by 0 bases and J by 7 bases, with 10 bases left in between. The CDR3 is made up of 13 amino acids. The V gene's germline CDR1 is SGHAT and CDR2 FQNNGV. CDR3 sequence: CASSLDQPLEQYF. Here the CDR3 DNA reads TGTGCCAGCAGCTTAGATCAACCTTTAGAGCAGTACTTC.

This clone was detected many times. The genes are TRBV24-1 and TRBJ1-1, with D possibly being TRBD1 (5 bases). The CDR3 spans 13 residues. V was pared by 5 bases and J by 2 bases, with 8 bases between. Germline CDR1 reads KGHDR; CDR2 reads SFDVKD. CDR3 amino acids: CATSVGGNTEAFF. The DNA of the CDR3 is TGTGCCACCAGTGTGGGGGGTAACACTGAAGCTTTCTTT.

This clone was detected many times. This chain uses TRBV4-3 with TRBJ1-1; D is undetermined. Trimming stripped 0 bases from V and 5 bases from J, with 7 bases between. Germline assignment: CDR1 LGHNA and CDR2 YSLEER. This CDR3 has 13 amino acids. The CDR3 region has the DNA TGCGCCAGCAGCCAAGATACCAGTACTGAAGCTTTCTTT. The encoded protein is CASSQDTSTEAFF.

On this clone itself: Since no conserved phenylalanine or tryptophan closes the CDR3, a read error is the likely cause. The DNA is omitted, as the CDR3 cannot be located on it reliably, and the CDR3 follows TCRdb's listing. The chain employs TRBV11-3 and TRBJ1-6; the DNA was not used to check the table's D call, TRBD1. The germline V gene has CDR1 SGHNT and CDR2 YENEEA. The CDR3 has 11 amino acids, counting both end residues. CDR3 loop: CASSYRRDTSY.

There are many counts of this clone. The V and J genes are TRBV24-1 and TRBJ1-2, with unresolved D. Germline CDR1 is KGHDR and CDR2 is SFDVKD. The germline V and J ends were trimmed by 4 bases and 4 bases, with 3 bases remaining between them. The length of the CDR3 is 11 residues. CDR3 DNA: TGTGCCACCAGTGACCTCTATGGCTACACCTTC. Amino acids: CATSDLYGYTF.

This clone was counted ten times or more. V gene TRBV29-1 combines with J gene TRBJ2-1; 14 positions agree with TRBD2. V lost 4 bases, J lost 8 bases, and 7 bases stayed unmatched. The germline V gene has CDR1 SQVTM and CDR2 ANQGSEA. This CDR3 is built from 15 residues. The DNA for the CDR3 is TGCAGCGTTGCCGGGACTAGCGGGAGTTTGCATGAGCAGTTCTTC. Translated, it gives CSVAGTSGSLHEQFF.

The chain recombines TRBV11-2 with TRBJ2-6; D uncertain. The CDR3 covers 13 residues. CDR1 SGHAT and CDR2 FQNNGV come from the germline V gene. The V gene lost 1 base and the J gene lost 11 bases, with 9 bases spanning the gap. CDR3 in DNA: TGTGCCAGCAGCTTAGGCCAAACAGACGTCCTGACTTTC. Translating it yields CASSLGQTDVLTF.

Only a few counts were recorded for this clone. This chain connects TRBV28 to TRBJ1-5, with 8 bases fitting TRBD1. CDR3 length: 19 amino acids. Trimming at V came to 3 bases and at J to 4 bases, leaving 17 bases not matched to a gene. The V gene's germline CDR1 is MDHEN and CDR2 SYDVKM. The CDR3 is CASSLYRGAGTGKNQPQHF. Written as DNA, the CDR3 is TGTGCCAGCAGTTTGTACCGTGGCGCCGGGACAGGCAAAAATCAGCCCCAGCATTTT.

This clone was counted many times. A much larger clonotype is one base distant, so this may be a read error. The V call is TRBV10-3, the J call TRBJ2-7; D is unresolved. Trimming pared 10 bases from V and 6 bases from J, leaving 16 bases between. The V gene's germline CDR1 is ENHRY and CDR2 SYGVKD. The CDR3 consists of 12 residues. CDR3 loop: CATTTMKVEQYF. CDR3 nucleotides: TGTGCCACCACGACAATGAAGGTCGAGCAGTACTTC.

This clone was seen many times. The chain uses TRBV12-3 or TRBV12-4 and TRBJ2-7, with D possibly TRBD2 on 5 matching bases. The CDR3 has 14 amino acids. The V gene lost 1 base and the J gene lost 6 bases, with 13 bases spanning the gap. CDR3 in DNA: TGTGCCAGCAGTTTAGATGGGAGAGGGCGCGAGCAGTACTTC. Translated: CASSLDGRGREQYF.